What follows describes a single T cell receptor (beta chain). Antigen unknown. The source of the sample is a study of post-analysis software for immune sequencing data. Tagging with unique molecular identifiers was a feature of the TCR beta cDNA libraries. TCRdb analysed the PCR reads with MiXCR anew, one entry per CDR3 protein. The data hold a few hundred thousand distinct CDR3 sequences, with around 34% observed a single time. Findings and limits, study-wide: Included in a set of roughly five TRBV segments more frequent in patients than controls were TRBV5-6, TRBV5-1 and TRBV20-1.

The trim removed 3 bases at V and 5 bases at J, leaving 8 bases unmatched. CDR3 length: 16 residues. Germline CDR1 is SGHRS and CDR2 is YFSETQ. What was sequenced was blood. The chain joins TRBV5-1 to TRBJ2-1; 10 bases map to TRBD1. This clonotype was sampled from a girl aged 10-17 years with multiple sclerosis. CDR3 coding DNA: TGCGCCAGCAGCTCCCACCACGGGACAGGGGACAATGAGCAGTTCTTC. It translates to CASSSHHGTGDNEQFF.